What follows are 15 T cell receptor beta chains derived from one specimen sequenced in a study of Ad26.COV2.S vaccination and SARS-CoV-2 variants. Treatment here: roughly 20 received Ad26.COV2.S at low or high dose, single or two shots; 5 received placebo; per-sample allocation not given. The study sampled participants on day 63 after the first vaccine or placebo injection. Using immunoSEQ multiplex PCR, the repertoire was profiled, and TCRdb retains in-frame clones only, with some absent. The profile shows 350,000 to 400,000 clones, approximately 90% of them singletons. This specimen was peripheral blood, taken in a trial of Ad26.COV2.S vaccine versus placebo. All receptors come from a person aged 18-65 years who received the Ad26.COV2.S COVID-19 vaccine or a placebo.

The J gene is TRBJ2-1, the V gene TRBV28; 9 bases match TRBD2. This CDR3 comprises 14 residues. The J segment lost 6 bases and the V segment lost 3 bases, leaving 3 bases of the junction unmatched. Germline CDR1 MDHEN, CDR2 SYDVKM. In nucleotides, the CDR3 is TGTGCCAGCAGTTTCCCTAGCGGGATCAATGAGCAGTTCTTC. Translating gives CASSFPSGINEQFF. Full variable domain (rest looked up from reference TRBV28 and TRBJ2-1): DVKVTQSSRYLVKRTGEKVFLECVQDMDHENMFWYRQDPGLGLRLIYFSYDVKMKEKGDIPEGYSVSREKKERFSLILESASTNQTSMYLCASSFPSGINEQFFGPGTRLTVL.

The V call is TRBV18, the J call TRBJ2-7, with D unresolved. CDR3 length: 13 residues. V was pared by 3 bases and J by 4 bases, with 10 bases between. The germline CDR1 and CDR2 sequences are KGHSH and LQKENI. The CDR3 nucleotides read TGTGCCAGCTCACCTGGCATAGAGTACGAGCAGTACTTC. As protein: CASSPGIEYEQYF.

This chain connects TRBV2 to TRBJ2-2; D remains ambiguous. In germline, CDR1 is SNHLY, CDR2 FYNNEI. The ends were cut back, 2 bases at V and 6 bases at J, with 7 bases in the middle. The CDR3 is 13 amino acids. DNA for the CDR3: TGTGCCAGCAGTGAAACGTCCCCCGGGGAGCTGTTTTTT. Translated, it gives CASSETSPGELFF.

The chain carries TRBV4-2 and TRBJ2-1; D is possibly TRBD2 (5 bases). Trimming left V 9 bases short and J 8 bases short, with 17 bases between. Germline values: CDR1 LGHNA, CDR2 YNFKEQ. There are 13 residues in the CDR3. Here the CDR3 reads CASGLALGYEQFF. The CDR3 DNA reads as TGTGCCAGTGGCCTAGCCTTAGGTTATGAGCAGTTCTTC.

This chain links TRBV19 with TRBJ1-5; no clear D. Germline V gene data show CDR1 as LNHDA and CDR2 as SQIVND (reference sequence). Trimming removed 8 bases at V and 5 bases at J, with 16 bases between. There are 14 residues in the CDR3. In nucleotides, the CDR3 is TGTGCCAGTTCCCCGGACGGACGCTATCAGCCCCAGCATTTT. Translating it yields CASSPDGRYQPQHF.

This clone was seen only a few times. This chain joins TRBV4-3 and TRBJ2-2; weak D call: TRBD1 (6 bases). CDR3 length equals 15 residues. Deletions cut 4 bases from V and 7 bases from J, with 16 bases between. Germline CDR1 and CDR2: LGHNA and YSLEER. The CDR3, as DNA: TGCGCCAGCAGCCCCAGGACAGCTCGGGGCGGGGAGCTGTTTTTT. It encodes CASSPRTARGGELFF.

The gene calls are TRBV7-9 and TRBJ2-7; D is uncertain. The V gene lost 2 bases and the J gene lost 5 bases, with 10 bases spanning the gap. Germline assignment: CDR1 SEHNR and CDR2 FQNEAQ (reference sequence). CDR3 length equals 13 residues. CDR3 in DNA: TGTGCCAGCAGCTTATTAGTTGGGAACGAGCAGTACTTC. This gives the protein CASSLLVGNEQYF.

Here the CDR3 reads CASSPGQWVTGELFF. CDR3 nucleotide sequence: TGTGCCAGCAGCCCCGGACAGTGGGTCACCGGGGAGCTGTTTTTT. The J gene is TRBJ2-2, the V gene TRBV7-9; weak D call: TRBD1 (6 bases). The germline V and J ends were trimmed by 5 bases and 4 bases, with 14 bases remaining between them. The CDR3 loop spans 15 amino acids. Germline CDR1 and CDR2: SEHNR and FQNEAQ (reference sequence).

The CDR3 DNA follows: TGTGCCAGTAGTATAACAGGATCGAACACTGAAGCTTTCTTT. Protein: CASSITGSNTEAFF. The chain employs TRBV19 and TRBJ1-1; D might be TRBD1 (5 bases). This CDR3 has 14 amino acids. Germline V gene lookup returns CDR1 LNHDA and CDR2 SQIVND (reference sequence). Deletions cut 2 bases from V and 1 base from J, with 8 bases between.

The chain links TRBV3-1 (or the pseudogene TRBV3-2) to TRBJ1-3, with D perhaps matching TRBD1 (5 bases). The CDR3 loop spans 15 amino acids. The germline V gene has CDR1 LGHDT and CDR2 YNNKEL (reference sequence). Trimming took off 3 bases at V and 4 bases at J, with 13 bases between the two ends. CDR3 sequence: CASSHAGGNGNTIYF. The CDR3 coding sequence is TGTGCCAGCAGCCACGCCGGGGGGAACGGAAACACCATATATTTT.

This chain uses TRBV6-1 with TRBJ2-1, with no clear D. CDR1 and CDR2 from the germline V gene are MNHNS and SASEGT. Deletions cut 2 bases from V and 0 bases from J, with 8 bases between. CDR3 length: 15 amino acids. The CDR3 bases are TGTGCCAGCAGTGAACCCCCTAGCTCCTACAATGAGCAGTTCTTC. Its protein product is CASSEPPSSYNEQFF.

The CDR3 loop reads CAWSKGGPSDTQYF. The CDR3 bases are TGTGCCTGGAGTAAAGGAGGGCCCTCAGATACGCAGTATTTT. The chain has TRBV30 and TRBJ2-3, with D possibly matching TRBD2 (6 bases). V gave up 2 bases and J gave up 4 bases, with 13 bases separating them. Germline lookup yields CDR1 GTSNPN and CDR2 SVGIG (reference sequence). This CDR3 contains 14 residues.

This chain uses TRBV10-3 with TRBJ2-5; 7 bases fit TRBD2. The CDR3 length is 16 residues. The germline V gene encodes CDR1 ENHRY and CDR2 SYGVKD. J lost 2 bases, V lost 7 bases, and 13 bases had no gene match. CDR3 in DNA: TGTGCCATCAAACCCTCTGCGGGAGAGATACAAGAGACCCAGTACTTC. Encoded protein: CAIKPSAGEIQETQYF.

This clone occurred once. The rearrangement links TRBV5-4 to TRBJ2-1; TRBD1 aligns across 7 bases. The V segment lost 4 bases and the J segment 4 bases; nucleotides outside the gene matches: 5. Germline V gives CDR1 SGHNT, CDR2 YYREEE (reference sequence). The CDR3 length is 14 residues. CDR3 amino acids: CASSPRDSYNEQFF. CDR3 DNA sequence: TGTGCCAGCAGCCCTCGGGACAGTTACAATGAGCAGTTCTTC. Variable domain in full (rest from reference TRBV5-4 and TRBJ2-1): ETGVTQSPTHLIKTRGQQVTLRCSSQSGHNTVSWYQQALGQGPQFIFQYYREEENGRGNFPPRFSGLQFPNYSSELNVNALELDDSALYLCASSPRDSYNEQFFGPGTRLTVL.

The rearrangement uses TRBV19 and TRBJ1-4; D call uncertain. The germline V and J ends were trimmed by 3 bases and 8 bases, with 7 bases remaining between them. The length of the CDR3 is 12 residues. In germline, CDR1 is LNHDA, CDR2 SQIVND (reference sequence). The CDR3 nucleotides read TGTGCCAGTAGTATTCCGGGGGAAAAACTGTTTTTT. Translation: CASSIPGEKLFF.